The 16 T cell receptor beta chains listed next were all sequenced from one sample in a study of CD8+CD57+ T cells in acquired aplastic anemia. Genomic DNA constituted the template upon which TCR beta VDJ and CDR3 profiling was performed. TCRdb fed the reads into MiXCR, producing one record per CDR3 protein. The sample comprises about 130,000 distinct CDR3 sequences, 40% to 45% of which are singletons, and roughly 8.4% rests with the top ten. The sequencing input was sorted CD4+, CD8+, or CD8+CD57+ T cells (not recorded which) from PBMCs. The receptor set was obtained from a human donor in good health, serving as a control.

A remark on this clonotype: A much larger clone differs by one base, so this may be a read error. The V and J genes are TRBV9 and TRBJ1-6; 7 bases align to TRBD1. The CDR3 length is 15 residues. The germline V gene has CDR1 SGDLS and CDR2 YYNGEE. The CDR3 sequence: CASSPGGTANLPLHF. CDR3 nucleotide sequence: TGTGCCAGCAGCCCTGGCGGGACAGCTAATTTACCCCTCCACTTT.

There are many counts of this clonotype. This chain uses TRBV29-1 with TRBJ1-5, with D uncertain. Germline V gives CDR1 SQVTM, CDR2 ANQGSEA. CDR3 size: 13 residues. Trimming left V 4 bases short and J 1 base short, with 8 bases between. CDR3: CSVVFDSNQPQHF. DNA for the CDR3: TGCAGCGTTGTTTTCGACAGCAATCAGCCCCAGCATTTT.

This clonotype appeared many times. The chain joins TRBV9 to TRBJ1-1; D gene uncertain. The CDR3 totals 13 residues. Deletions cut 2 bases from V and 3 bases from J, with 8 bases between. Germline V gene lookup returns CDR1 SGDLS and CDR2 YYNGEE. The CDR3 DNA reads TGTGCCAGCAGCGTGATCAGAGACACTGAAGCTTTCTTT. It encodes CASSVIRDTEAFF. The full variable domain, with the rest looked up from reference TRBV9 and TRBJ1-1, is DSGVTQTPKHLITATGQRVTLRCSPRSGDLSVYWYQQSLDQGLQFLIQYYNGEERAKGNILERFSAQQFPDLHSELNLSSLELGDSALYFCASSVIRDTEAFFGQGTRLTVV.

This clonotype came up many times. The chain joins TRBV5-1 to TRBJ1-2; a possible D gene is TRBD1 (5 bases). V was pared by 5 bases and J by 2 bases, with 13 bases between. The CDR3 runs 14 residues. Germline assignment: CDR1 SGHRS and CDR2 YFSETQ. CDR3 loop: CASRDQGVNYGYTF. CDR3 sequence (DNA): TGCGCCAGCAGGGATCAGGGCGTCAACTATGGCTACACCTTC.

Ten or more counts support this clonotype. The J gene is TRBJ2-1, the V gene TRBV12-3 or TRBV12-4; 12 bases line up with TRBD2. The CDR3 extends over 15 amino acids. Losses at the gene ends were 5 bases for V and 7 bases for J; bases not matched to a gene: 6. CDR3 in DNA: TGTGCCAGCAGTGCTAGCGGGAGGGCCGCAAATGAGCAGTTCTTC. Translating gives CASSASGRAANEQFF.

This clonotype was recorded many times. The rearrangement joins TRBV12-3 or TRBV12-4 to TRBJ1-1; 8 bases match TRBD1. Unmatched junction bases numbered 8, after V lost 6 bases and J lost 5 bases. This CDR3 is 14 amino acids long. The CDR3 spells CASSLTGEGTEAFF. CDR3 nucleotides: TGTGCCAGCAGCCTGACAGGGGAAGGGACTGAAGCTTTCTTT.

This chain links TRBV2 with TRBJ1-1; D remains unclear. This CDR3 contains 15 residues. V lost 9 bases and J lost 0, with 17 bases in between. Germline CDR1 and CDR2: SNHLY and FYNNEI. Here the CDR3 reads CASTRGGNLNTEAFF. The CDR3 bases are TGTGCCAGTACCCGTGGAGGAAACTTGAACACTGAAGCTTTCTTT.

This chain links TRBV10-3 with TRBJ2-2; TRBD1 matches at 7 bases. V shed 0 bases and J 1 base; nucleotides not matched to a gene: 11. This CDR3 comprises 19 residues. Germline CDR1 ENHRY, CDR2 SYGVKD. The CDR3 nucleotides are TGTGCCATCAGTGAGTCACCCCCTCACCGACAGGGGAACACCGGGGAGCTGTTTTTT. The encoded protein is CAISESPPHRQGNTGELFF.

This clonotype was seen ten or more times. The chain links TRBV3-1 to TRBJ1-2; D not resolved. Trimming cost V 2 bases and J 3 bases, with 10 bases left between them. Germline V gene lookup returns CDR1 LGHDT and CDR2 YNNKEL (reference sequence). This CDR3 region has 14 residues. CDR3 sequence: CASSQRGPHYGYTF. The CDR3 bases are TGTGCCAGCAGCCAAAGAGGGCCTCACTATGGCTACACCTTC.

In its sample, this clonotype was seen a few times. This sequence joins TRBV19 and TRBJ1-1; no definite D call. CDR1 is LNHDA, CDR2 SQIVND, per germline (reference sequence). The length of the CDR3 is 15 residues. V was clipped by 0 bases and J by 11 bases, with 19 bases between them. CDR3 sequence reads: CASSIDVSSLGGAFF. DNA for the CDR3: TGTGCCAGTAGTATAGATGTTTCAAGTCTCGGTGGGGCTTTCTTT.

J is TRBJ1-1 and V is TRBV25-1; D ambiguous. This CDR3 contains 13 residues. CDR1 MGHDK and CDR2 SYGVNS come from the germline V gene. The V end was cut by 7 bases, the J end by 4 bases, with 13 bases between. The CDR3 coding sequence is TGTGCCAGCAATTCGGCACGGGGCACTGAAGCTTTCTTT. This encodes CASNSARGTEAFF.

A few counts support this clonotype. The rearrangement uses TRBV7-9 and TRBJ2-7, with D uncertain. Looked up from germline, CDR1 is SEHNR and CDR2 is FQNEAQ (reference sequence). Trimming left V 2 bases short and J 3 bases short, with 2 bases between. The CDR3 totals 11 residues. The CDR3 is CASSLSYEQYF. The CDR3 bases are TGTGCCAGCAGCTTAAGCTACGAGCAGTACTTC.

This clonotype was seen a few times. The V call is TRBV25-1, the J call TRBJ1-2; TRBD1 matches 8 bases. V gave up 7 bases and J gave up 7 bases; unmatched junction bases: 17. Germline CDR1 reads MGHDK; CDR2 reads SYGVNS. CDR3 size: 16 residues. This CDR3 is CASTDHVTGAEGGYTF. The CDR3, as DNA: TGTGCCAGCACCGACCACGTGACAGGGGCTGAAGGTGGCTACACCTTC.

The chain couples TRBV10-3 to TRBJ1-5, with TRBD1 identical over 7 bases. The J segment lost 7 bases and the V segment lost 3 bases, leaving 6 bases of the junction unmatched. Germline V gene data show CDR1 as ENHRY and CDR2 as SYGVKD. The CDR3 totals 14 residues. CDR3 in amino acids: CAISDPQGGQPQHF. The CDR3 DNA reads TGTGCCATCAGTGATCCCCAGGGGGGACAGCCCCAGCATTTT.

This CDR3 is CASSLTVQETQYF. The DNA of the CDR3 is TGTGCCAGCAGCTTGACAGTGCAAGAGACCCAGTACTTC. The chain recombines TRBV7-3 with TRBJ2-5; D perhaps matches TRBD1 (5 bases). The CDR3 totals 13 residues. Trimming shortened V by 3 bases and J by 2 bases, and 7 bases separated the two germline ends. CDR1 is SGHTA and CDR2 is FQGTGA in the germline V gene.

This clonotype was observed many times. The genes are TRBV12-3 or TRBV12-4 and TRBJ1-2; possibly TRBD1 for D (6 bases). V dropped 5 bases and J dropped 8 bases, with 18 bases sitting between them. The CDR3 loop spans 14 amino acids. The CDR3 protein is CASSVGPGGGGYTF. The CDR3 DNA sequence: TGTGCCAGCAGTGTAGGGCCTGGGGGCGGAGGCTACACCTTC.